These T cell receptor beta chains were read from a single sample in a study of multiple sclerosis patients with progressive multifocal leukoencephalopathy. The data were produced by immunoSEQ multiplex PCR, yet TCRdb's version contains in-frame clones alone and is incomplete. The table has tens of thousands of clones, roughly 85% seen once. Material: PBMCs, obtained from a patient treated with natalizumab. These receptors all come from a woman between 25 and 40 years old with progressive multifocal leukoencephalopathy. CDR3s include the opening cysteine and the closing phenylalanine or tryptophan. Fields, in order: V gene, clone size, D gene, J gene, CDR3 DNA, CDR3 protein. D genes are given only for firm matches. Where a row states a size, it is once, few, many or the class of an expanded clone; other rows omit it.

TRBV4-2	-	-	TRBJ1-3	TGTGCCAGCAGCCAAGATACGGGTGTCGCTGGAAACACCATATATTTT	CASSQDTGVAGNTIYF
TRBV13	-	TRBD1	TRBJ2-7	TGTGCCAGCAGCGCTTTTGGGACAGGGGTGGACGAGCAGTACTTC	CASSAFGTGVDEQYF
TRBV28	-	TRBD1	TRBJ2-5	TGTGCCAGCAGTTTAATCGGGACAGGTGAAGAGACCCAGTACTTC	CASSLIGTGEETQYF
TRBV5-1	-	-	TRBJ2-6	TGCGCCAGCAGCTCGGACAGCTCTGGGGCCAACGTCCTGACTTTC	CASSSDSSGANVLTF
TRBV15	-	TRBD1	TRBJ1-2	TGTGCCACCAGCACCGGGACAGGGGGCACCTATGGCTACACCTTC	CATSTGTGGTYGYTF
TRBV11-3	-	TRBD1	TRBJ2-2	TGTGCCAGCAGCTTGAGACAGGGGACCGGGGAGCTGTTTTTT	CASSLRQGTGELFF
TRBV10-3	-	-	TRBJ1-1	TGTGCCATCAGTGTGGGGGGGAACACTGAAGCTTTCTTT	CAISVGGNTEAFF
TRBV7-7	-	TRBD2	TRBJ2-7	TGTGCCAGCAGCCCCAAGGAGGCGCTAGCGGGAGTCTACGAGCAGTACTTC	CASSPKEALAGVYEQYF
TRBV15	-	-	TRBJ2-1	TGTGCCACCAGCAGGGGTCGGCGGGACAGTGAGCAGTTCTTC	CATSRGRRDSEQFF
TRBV9	-	-	TRBJ2-2	TGTGCCAGCAGCGTAGGGGGTGGGGAGCTGTTTTTT	CASSVGGGELFF
TRBV6-1	-	-	TRBJ2-7	TGTGCCAGCAGAGGATCTTGGGCAGGGGAGCGCGAGCAGTACTTC	CASRGSWAGEREQYF
TRBV30	once	TRBD1	TRBJ2-7	TGTGCCTGGAGAGGACAGGGGGCCTCCTACGAGCAGTACTTC	CAWRGQGASYEQYF